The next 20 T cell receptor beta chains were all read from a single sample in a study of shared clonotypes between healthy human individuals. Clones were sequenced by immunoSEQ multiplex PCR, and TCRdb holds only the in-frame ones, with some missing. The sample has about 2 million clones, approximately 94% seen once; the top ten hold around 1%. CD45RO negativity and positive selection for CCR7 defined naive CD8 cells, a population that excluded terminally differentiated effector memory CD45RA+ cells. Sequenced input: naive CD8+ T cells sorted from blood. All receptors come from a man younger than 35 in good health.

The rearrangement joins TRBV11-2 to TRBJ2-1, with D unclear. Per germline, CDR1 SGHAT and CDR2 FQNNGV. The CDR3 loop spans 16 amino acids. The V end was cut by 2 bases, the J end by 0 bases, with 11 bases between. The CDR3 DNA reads TGTGCCAGCAGCTTATTGGACGGAAGCTCCTACAATGAGCAGTTCTTC. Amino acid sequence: CASSLLDGSSYNEQFF.

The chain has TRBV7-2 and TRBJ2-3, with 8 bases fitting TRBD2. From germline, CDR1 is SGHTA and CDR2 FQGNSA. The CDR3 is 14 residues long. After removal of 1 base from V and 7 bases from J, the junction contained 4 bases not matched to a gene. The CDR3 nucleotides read TGTGCCAGCAGCTTAGACGGGGGGGCCAATACGCAGTATTTT. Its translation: CASSLDGGANTQYF.

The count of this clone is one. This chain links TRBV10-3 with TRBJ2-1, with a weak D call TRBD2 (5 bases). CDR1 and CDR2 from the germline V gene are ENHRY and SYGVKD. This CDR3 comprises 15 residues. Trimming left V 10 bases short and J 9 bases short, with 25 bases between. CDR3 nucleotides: TGTGCCAACTCCACTAGTAGCCCGTGTTTCTGTGAGCAGTTCTTC. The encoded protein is CANSTSSPCFCEQFF.

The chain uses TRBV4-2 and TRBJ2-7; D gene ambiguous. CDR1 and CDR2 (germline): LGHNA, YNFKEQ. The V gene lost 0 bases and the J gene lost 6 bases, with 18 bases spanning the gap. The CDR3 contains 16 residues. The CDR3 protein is CASSQDKPPTGPEQYF. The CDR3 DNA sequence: TGTGCCAGCAGCCAAGATAAGCCCCCGACTGGCCCCGAGCAGTACTTC.

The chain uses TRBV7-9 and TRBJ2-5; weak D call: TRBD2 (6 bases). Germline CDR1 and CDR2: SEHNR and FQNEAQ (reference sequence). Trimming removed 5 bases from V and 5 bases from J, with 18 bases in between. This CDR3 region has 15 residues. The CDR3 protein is CASSRPGVSGETQYF. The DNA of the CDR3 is TGTGCCAGCAGCCGCCCCGGGGTCAGCGGGGAGACCCAGTACTTC.

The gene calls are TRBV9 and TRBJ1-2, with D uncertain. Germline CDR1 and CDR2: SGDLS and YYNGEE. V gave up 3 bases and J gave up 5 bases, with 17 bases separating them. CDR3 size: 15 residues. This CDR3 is CASSEIGNSLYGYTF. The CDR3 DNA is TGTGCCAGCAGCGAAATAGGGAACAGCTTATATGGCTACACCTTC.

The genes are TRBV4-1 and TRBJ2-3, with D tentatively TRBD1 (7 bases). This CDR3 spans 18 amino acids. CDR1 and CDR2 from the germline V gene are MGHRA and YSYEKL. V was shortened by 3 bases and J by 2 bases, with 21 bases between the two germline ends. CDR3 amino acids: CASSHTQGGRRDTDTQYF. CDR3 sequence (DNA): TGCGCCAGCAGCCATACCCAGGGGGGTCGACGAGACACAGATACGCAGTATTTT.

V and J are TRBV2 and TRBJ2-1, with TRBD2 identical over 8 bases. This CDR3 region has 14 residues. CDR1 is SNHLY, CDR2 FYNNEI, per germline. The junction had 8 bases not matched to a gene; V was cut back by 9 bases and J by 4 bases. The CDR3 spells CASTTSGLYNEQFF. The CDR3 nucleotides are TGTGCCAGTACAACTAGCGGCCTTTACAATGAGCAGTTCTTC.

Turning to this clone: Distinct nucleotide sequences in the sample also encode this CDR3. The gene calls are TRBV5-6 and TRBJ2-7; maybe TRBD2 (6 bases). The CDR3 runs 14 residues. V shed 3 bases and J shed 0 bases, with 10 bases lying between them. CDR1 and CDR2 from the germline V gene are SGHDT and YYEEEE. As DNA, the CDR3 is TGTGCCAGCAGCTCCGCGGGGAGCTCCTACGAGCAGTACTTC. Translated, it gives CASSSAGSSYEQYF.

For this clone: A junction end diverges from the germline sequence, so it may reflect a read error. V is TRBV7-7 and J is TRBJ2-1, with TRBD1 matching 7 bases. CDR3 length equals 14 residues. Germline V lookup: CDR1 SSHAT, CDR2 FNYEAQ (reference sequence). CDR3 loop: CASSPTGKVNEQFF. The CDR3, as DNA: TGTGCTAGCAGCCCGACAGGGAAGGTCAATGAGCAGTTCTTC. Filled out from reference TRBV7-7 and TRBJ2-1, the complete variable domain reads GAGVSQSPRYKVTKRGQDVTLRCDPISSHATLYWYQQALGQGPEFLTYFNYEAQPDKSGLPSDRFSAERPEGSISTLTIQRTEQRDSAMYRCASSPTGKVNEQFFGPGTRLTVL.

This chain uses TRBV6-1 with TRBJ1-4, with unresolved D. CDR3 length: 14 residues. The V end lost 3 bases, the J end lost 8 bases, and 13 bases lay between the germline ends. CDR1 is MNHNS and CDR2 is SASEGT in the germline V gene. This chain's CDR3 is CASSDGEGWEKLFF. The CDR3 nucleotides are TGTGCCAGCAGTGATGGAGAGGGTTGGGAAAAACTGTTTTTT.

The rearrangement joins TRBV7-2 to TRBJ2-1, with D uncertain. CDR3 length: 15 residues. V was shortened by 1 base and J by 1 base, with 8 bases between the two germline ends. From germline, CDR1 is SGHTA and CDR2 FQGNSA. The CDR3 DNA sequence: TGTGCCAGCAGCTTAGGGGTGGCGTCCTACAATGAGCAGTTCTTC. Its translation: CASSLGVASYNEQFF.

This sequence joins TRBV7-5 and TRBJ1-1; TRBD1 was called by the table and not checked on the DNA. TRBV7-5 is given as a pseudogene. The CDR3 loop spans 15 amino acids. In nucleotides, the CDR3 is TGTGCCAGAAGCTCCGGACTGGGACAGAAAACTGAAGCTTTCTTT. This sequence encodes CARSSGLGQKTEAFF.

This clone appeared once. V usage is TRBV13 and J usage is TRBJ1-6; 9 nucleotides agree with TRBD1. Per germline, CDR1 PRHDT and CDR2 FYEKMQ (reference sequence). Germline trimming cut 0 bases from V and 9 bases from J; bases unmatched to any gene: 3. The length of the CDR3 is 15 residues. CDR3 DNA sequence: TGTGCCAGCAGCTTAGGTGTGACAGGGGGTTCACCCCTCCACTTT. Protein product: CASSLGVTGGSPLHF.

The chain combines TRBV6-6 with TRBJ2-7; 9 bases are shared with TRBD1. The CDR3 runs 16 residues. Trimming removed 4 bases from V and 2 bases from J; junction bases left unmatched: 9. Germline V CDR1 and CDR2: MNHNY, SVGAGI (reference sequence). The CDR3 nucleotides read TGTGCCAGCAGTTCCCAGGGGACAGGGACTACCTACGAGCAGTACTTC. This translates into CASSSQGTGTTYEQYF.

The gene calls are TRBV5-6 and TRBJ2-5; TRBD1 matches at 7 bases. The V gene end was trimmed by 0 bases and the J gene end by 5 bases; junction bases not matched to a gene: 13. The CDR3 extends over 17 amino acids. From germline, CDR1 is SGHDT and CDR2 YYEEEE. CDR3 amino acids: CASSLAAGGEFYETQYF. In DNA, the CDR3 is TGTGCCAGCAGCTTGGCCGCAGGGGGTGAGTTTTACGAGACCCAGTACTTC.

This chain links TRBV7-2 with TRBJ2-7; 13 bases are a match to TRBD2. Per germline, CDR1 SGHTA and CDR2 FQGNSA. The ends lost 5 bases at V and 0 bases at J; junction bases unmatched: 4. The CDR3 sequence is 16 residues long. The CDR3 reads CASSLGTSGASYEQYF. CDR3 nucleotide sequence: TGTGCCAGCAGCCTCGGGACTAGCGGGGCCTCCTACGAGCAGTACTTC.

The CDR3, as DNA: TGTGCCAGCAGCCTAGGGCCAGGGTGGTTAGTTAGCACTGAAGCTTTCTTT. Its protein is CASSLGPGWLVSTEAFF. This chain links TRBV27 with TRBJ1-1; D may be TRBD1 (5 bases). Trimming took 6 bases from V and 4 from J, leaving 24 bases between them. Germline loops: CDR1 MNHEY, CDR2 SMNVEV (reference sequence). The CDR3 runs to 17 residues.

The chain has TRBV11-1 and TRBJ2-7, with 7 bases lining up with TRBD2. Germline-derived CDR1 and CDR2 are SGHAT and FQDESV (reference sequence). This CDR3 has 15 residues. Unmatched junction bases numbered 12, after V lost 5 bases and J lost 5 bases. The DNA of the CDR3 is TGTGCCAGCAGCGCGGTTCGACTAGCCTTGGACGAGCAGTACTTC. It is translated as CASSAVRLALDEQYF.

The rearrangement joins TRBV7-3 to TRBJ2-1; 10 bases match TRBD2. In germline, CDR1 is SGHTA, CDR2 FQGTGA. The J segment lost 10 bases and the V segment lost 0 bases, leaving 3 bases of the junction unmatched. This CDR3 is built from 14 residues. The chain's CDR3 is CASSLTAGGREQFF. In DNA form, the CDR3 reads TGTGCCAGCAGCTTAACAGCGGGGGGGCGAGAGCAGTTCTTC.